This record looks at one T cell receptor (beta chain) sequence and its context. What it binds is unknown. These data originate in a study of T cell responses to AZD1222 COVID-19 vaccine. Overall study findings and caveats: Recipients of AZD1222 seropositive at baseline numbered only 6 or 7.

The data were produced by immunoSEQ multiplex PCR, yet TCRdb's version contains in-frame clones alone and is incomplete. Found here are over 100,000 clones, roughly 90% of them singletons; the top ten hold approximately 8.4%. The ends were cut back, 1 base at V and 0 bases at J, with 12 bases in the middle. The CDR3 extends over 17 amino acids. Looked up from germline, CDR1 is SGHTA and CDR2 is FQGNSA. The material sequenced was peripheral blood, taken on day 0 of AZD1222 vaccination. The clonotype was recovered from an adult in good health. The rearrangement uses TRBV7-2 and TRBJ2-2; no clear D. This chain's CDR3 is CASSLEPGLANTGELFF. As DNA, the CDR3 is TGTGCCAGCAGCTTAGAGCCGGGCCTAGCGAACACCGGGGAGCTGTTTTTT.